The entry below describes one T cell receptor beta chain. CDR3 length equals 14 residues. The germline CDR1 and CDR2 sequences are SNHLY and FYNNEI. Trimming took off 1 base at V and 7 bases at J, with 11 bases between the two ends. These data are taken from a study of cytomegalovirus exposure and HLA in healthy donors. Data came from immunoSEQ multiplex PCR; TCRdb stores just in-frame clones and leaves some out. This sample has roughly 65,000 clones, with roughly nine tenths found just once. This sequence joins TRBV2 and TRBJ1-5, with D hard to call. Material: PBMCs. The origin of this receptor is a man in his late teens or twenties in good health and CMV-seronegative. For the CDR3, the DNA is TGTGCCAGCAGTGAAGGGCAAATTTGGCAGCCCCAGCATTTT. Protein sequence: CASSEGQIWQPQHF.